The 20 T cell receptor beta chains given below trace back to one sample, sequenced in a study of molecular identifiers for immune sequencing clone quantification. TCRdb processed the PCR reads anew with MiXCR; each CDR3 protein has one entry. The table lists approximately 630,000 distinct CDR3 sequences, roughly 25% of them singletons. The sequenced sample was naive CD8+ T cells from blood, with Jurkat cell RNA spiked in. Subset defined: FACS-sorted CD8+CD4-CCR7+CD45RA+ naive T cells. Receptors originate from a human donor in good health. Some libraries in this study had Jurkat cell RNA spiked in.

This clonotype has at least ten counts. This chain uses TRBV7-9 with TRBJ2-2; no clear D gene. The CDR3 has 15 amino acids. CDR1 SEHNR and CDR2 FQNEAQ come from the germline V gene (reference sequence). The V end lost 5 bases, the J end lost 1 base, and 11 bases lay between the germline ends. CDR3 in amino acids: CASSTLVRNTGELFF. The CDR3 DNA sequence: TGTGCCAGCAGCACGCTGGTCCGGAACACCGGGGAGCTGTTTTTT.

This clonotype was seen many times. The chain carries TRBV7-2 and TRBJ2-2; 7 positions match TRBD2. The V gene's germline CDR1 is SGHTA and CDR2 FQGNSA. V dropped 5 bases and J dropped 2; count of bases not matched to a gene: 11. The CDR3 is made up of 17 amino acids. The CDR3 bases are TGTGCCAGCAGCCTCCTCGAGCGGGAATTTAACACCGGGGAGCTGTTTTTT. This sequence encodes CASSLLEREFNTGELFF. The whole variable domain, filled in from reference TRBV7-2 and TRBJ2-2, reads GAGVSQSPSNKVTEKGKDVELRCDPISGHTALYWYRQSLGQGLEFLIYFQGNSAPDKSGLPSDRFSAERTGGSVSTLTIQRTQQEDSAVYLCASSLLEREFNTGELFFGEGSRLTVL.

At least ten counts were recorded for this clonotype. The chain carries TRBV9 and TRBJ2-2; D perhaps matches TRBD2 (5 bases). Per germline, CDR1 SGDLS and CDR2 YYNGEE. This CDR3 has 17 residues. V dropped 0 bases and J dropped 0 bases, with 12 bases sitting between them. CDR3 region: CASSVGLARTNTGELFF. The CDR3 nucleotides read TGTGCCAGCAGCGTAGGTTTAGCGCGGACGAACACCGGGGAGCTGTTTTTT.

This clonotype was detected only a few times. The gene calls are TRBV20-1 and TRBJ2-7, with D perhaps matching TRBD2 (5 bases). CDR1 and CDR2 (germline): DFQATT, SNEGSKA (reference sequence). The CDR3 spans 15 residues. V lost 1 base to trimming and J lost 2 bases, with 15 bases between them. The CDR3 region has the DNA TGCAGTGCTAGAGGATATAGGTCGGGAACCTACGAGCAGTACTTC. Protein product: CSARGYRSGTYEQYF.

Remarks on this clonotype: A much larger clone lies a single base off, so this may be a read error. CDR3 residues: CASSLGGCILVASPFF. In nucleotides, the CDR3 is TGTGCCAGCAGCCTGGGAGGGTGTATTCTGGTCGCCTCCCCCTTCTTC. The chain recombines TRBV3-1 with TRBJ2-1; TRBD2 aligns across 7 bases. With 4 bases clipped from V and 16 bases from J, the junction kept 22 bases outside the gene matches. The V gene's germline CDR1 is LGHDT and CDR2 YNNKEL (reference sequence). CDR3 length equals 16 residues.

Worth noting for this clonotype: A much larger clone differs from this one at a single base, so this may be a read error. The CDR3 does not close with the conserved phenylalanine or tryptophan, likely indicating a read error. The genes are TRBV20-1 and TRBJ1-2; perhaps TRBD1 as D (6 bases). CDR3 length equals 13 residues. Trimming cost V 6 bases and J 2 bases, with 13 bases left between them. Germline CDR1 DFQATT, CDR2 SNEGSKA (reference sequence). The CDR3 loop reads CSAEDSENYGYTS. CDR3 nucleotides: TGCAGTGCCGAGGACAGCGAGAACTATGGCTACACCTCC.

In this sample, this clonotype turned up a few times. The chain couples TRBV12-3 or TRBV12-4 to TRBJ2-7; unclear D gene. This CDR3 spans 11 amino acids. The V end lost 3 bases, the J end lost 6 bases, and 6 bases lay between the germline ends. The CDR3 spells CASSFAAEQYF. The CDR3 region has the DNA TGTGCCAGCAGTTTCGCCGCCGAGCAGTACTTC.

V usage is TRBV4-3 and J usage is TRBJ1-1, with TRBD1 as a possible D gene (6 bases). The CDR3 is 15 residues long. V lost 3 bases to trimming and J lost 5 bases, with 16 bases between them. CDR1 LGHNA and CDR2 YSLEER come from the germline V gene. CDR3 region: CASSQKQGLFTEAFF. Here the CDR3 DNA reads TGCGCCAGCAGCCAGAAACAGGGTTTATTTACTGAAGCTTTCTTT.

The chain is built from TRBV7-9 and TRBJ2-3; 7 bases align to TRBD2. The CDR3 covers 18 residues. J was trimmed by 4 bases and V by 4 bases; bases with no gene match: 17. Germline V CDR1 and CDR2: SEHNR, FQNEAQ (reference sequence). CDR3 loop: CASSSGGPSGQNADTQYF. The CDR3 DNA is TGTGCCAGCAGCTCGGGGGGACCCTCGGGCCAGAATGCAGATACGCAGTATTTT.

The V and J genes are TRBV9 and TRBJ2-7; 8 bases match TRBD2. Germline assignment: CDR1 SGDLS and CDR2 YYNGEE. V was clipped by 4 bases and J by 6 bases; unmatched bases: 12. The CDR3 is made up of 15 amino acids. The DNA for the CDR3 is TGTGCCAGCAGCTACGGGACTAGATCGGTCGCCGAGCAGTACTTC. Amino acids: CASSYGTRSVAEQYF.

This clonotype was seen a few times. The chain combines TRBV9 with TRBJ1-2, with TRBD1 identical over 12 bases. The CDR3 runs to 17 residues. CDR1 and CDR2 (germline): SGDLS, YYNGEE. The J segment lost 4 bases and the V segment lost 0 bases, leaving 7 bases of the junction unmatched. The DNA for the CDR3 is TGTGCCAGCAGCGTAGGTAGGGACAGGGGGCAGACCTATGGCTACACCTTC. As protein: CASSVGRDRGQTYGYTF.

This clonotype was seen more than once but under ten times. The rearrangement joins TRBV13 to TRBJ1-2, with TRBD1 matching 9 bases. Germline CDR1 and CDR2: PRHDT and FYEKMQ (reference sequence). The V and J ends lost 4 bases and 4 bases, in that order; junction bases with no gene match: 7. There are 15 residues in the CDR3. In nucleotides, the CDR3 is TGTGCCAGCAGCTCCGGACAGGGGCTGGTCTATGGCTACACCTTC. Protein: CASSSGQGLVYGYTF.

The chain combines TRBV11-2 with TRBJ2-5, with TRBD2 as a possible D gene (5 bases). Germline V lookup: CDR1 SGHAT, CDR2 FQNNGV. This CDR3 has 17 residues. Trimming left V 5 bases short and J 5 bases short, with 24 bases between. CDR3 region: CASSPTLEFGEGETQYF. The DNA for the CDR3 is TGTGCCAGCAGCCCCACTCTGGAATTCGGAGAGGGTGAGACCCAGTACTTC.

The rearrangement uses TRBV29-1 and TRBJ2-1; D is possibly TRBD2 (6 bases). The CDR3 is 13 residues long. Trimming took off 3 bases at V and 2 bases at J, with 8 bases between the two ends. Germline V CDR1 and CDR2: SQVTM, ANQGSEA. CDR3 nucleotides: TGCAGCGTTGACGGGGGTCCCTACAATGAGCAGTTCTTC. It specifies CSVDGGPYNEQFF.

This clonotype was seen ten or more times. The CDR3 DNA reads as TGTGCCAGCTGGGACAGGGAATACACCGGGGAGCTGTTTTTT. Translation: CASWDREYTGELFF. This chain joins TRBV12-3 or TRBV12-4 and TRBJ2-2, with 9 bases aligning to TRBD1. The CDR3 length is 14 residues. J was trimmed by 3 bases and V by 8 bases; bases with no gene match: 4.

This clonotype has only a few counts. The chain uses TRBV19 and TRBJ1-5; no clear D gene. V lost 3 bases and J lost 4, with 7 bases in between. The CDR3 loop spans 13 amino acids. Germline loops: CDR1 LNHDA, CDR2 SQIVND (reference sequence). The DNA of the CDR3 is TGTGCCAGTAGTATCGCAGCTAATCAGCCCCAGCATTTT. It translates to CASSIAANQPQHF.

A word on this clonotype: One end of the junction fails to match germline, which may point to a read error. The DNA for the CDR3 is TGCGCCCGCAGCCACGGGTCCGGGCGCGCAGCTCCGCAGTATTTT. Its translation: CARSHGSGRAAPQYF. The V call is TRBV4-3, the J call TRBJ2-3; D uncertain. The CDR3 contains 15 residues. Germline V gene sequence: CDR1 LGHNA, CDR2 YSLEER.

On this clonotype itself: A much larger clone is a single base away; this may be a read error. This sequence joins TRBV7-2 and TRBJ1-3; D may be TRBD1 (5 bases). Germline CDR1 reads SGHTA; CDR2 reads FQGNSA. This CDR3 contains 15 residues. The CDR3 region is CASSFGHPSGDTIYF. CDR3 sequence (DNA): TGTGCCAGCAGCTTTGGACACCCCTCTGGAGACACCATATATTTT.

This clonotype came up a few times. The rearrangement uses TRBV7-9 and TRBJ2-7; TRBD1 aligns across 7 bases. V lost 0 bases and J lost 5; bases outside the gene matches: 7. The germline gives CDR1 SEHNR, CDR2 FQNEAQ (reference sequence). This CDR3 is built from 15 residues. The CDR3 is CASSLADRDSDEQYF. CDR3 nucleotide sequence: TGTGCCAGCAGCTTAGCAGACAGGGATAGCGACGAGCAGTACTTC.

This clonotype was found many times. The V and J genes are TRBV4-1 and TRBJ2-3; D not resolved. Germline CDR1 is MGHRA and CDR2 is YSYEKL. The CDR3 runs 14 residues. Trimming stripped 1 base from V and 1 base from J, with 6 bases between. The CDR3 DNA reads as TGCGCCAGCAGCCAAGGGGTTGGCACAGATACGCAGTATTTT. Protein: CASSQGVGTDTQYF.